One T cell receptor (beta chain) is described in this entry. Germline CDR1 reads SGHNT; CDR2 reads YYREEE (reference sequence). CDR3 length: 16 residues. V shed 3 bases and J shed 0 bases, with 13 bases lying between them. The data belong to a study of blood T cell repertoires in COVID-19. Across the whole study: Acute and convalescent COVID-19 specimens originated in the United States, Italy and Spain. The analysed material was cDNA or gDNA that came from T cells, B-cell-depleted T cells, or PBMCs.

Authors' data handling: Reference gene primer amplification yielded estimated nucleated cell counts. Method: immunoSEQ multiplex PCR; TCRdb's copy keeps in-frame clones and lacks some. The D gene and trimming were derived from the DNA, and the V and J assignments and clone size from that table. The sample yields roughly 190,000 clones, around nine tenths seen once. The rearrangement uses TRBV5-4 and TRBJ1-3, with D unresolved. Sequencing was carried out using peripheral blood. The sequence derives from a man aged 30-40 years with acute or convalescent COVID-19. CDR3 nucleotides: TGTGCCAGCAGCTCCCCGACTCTTGACTCTGGAAACACCATATATTTT. Translated: CASSSPTLDSGNTIYF.